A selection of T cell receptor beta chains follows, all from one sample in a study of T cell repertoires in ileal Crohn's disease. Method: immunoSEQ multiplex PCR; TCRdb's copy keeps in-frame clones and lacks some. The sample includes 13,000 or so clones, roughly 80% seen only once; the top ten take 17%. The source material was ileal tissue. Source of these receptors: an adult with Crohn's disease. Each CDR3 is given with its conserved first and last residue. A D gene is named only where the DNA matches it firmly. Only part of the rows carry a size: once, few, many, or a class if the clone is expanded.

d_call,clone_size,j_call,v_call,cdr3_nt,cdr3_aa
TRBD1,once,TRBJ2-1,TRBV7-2,TGTGCCAGCAGCCGGGACAGGGACAATGAGCAGTTCTTC,CASSRDRDNEQFF
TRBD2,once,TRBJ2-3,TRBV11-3,TGTGCCAGCAGCCCGACTAGCGGGGGGGCCAGTCCGAATACGCAGTATTTT,CASSPTSGGASPNTQYF
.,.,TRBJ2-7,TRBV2,TGTGCCAGCCGCTATTCGCTAGCGACGGCATACGAGCAGTACTTC,CASRYSLATAYEQYF
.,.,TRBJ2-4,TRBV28,TGTGCCAGCAGTTACCCTTTGGCTAGCGCCAACCCGGGTGGAAACATTCAGTACTTC,CASSYPLASANPGGNIQYF
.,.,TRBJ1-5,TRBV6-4,TGTGCCAGCAGTGACTCTGGCCGTCCGAATCAGCCCCAGCATTTT,CASSDSGRPNQPQHF
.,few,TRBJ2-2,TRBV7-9,TGTGCCAGTTCGGACAGATCAGACACCGGGGAGCTGTTTTTT,CASSDRSDTGELFF
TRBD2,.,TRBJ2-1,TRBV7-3,TGTGCCAGCAGCTGGGGGGGTTACAATGAGCAGTTCTTC,CASSWGGYNEQFF
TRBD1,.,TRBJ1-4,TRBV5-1,TGCGCCAGCAGCAGATCAACAGGGGGAATGGGTGAAAAACTGTTTTTT,CASSRSTGGMGEKLFF
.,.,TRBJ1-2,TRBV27,TGTGCCAGCAGCCACACTAACTATGGCTACACCTTC,CASSHTNYGYTF
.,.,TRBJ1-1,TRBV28,TGTGCCAGCAGTTTATTGAGGGCGGAAGCTTTCTTT,CASSLLRAEAFF
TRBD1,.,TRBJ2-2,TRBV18,TGTGCCAGCTCACCACCTCGGACAGGGGTGTCCGGGGAGCTGTTTTTT,CASSPPRTGVSGELFF
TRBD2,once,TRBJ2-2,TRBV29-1,TGCAGCGTTCACCGGACTAGCGGTAACCGGGAGCTGTTTTTT,CSVHRTSGNRELFF
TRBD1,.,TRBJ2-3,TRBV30,TGTGCCTGGAGCTTAACAGGGGGCAAGGATACGCAGTATTTT,CAWSLTGGKDTQYF
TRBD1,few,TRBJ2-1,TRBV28,TGTGCCAGCAGTTCTCGCCCCGGGACAGGCTCTGTGGGAGAGCAGTTCTTC,CASSSRPGTGSVGEQFF
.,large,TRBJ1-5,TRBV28,TGTGCCAGCACCGGGTCCTATAGCAATCAGCCCCAGCATTTT,CASTGSYSNQPQHF
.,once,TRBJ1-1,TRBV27,TGTGCCAGCAGTTTGGGGGGTCTAGGCACTGAAGCTTTCTTT,CASSLGGLGTEAFF
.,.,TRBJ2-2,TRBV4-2,TGTGCCAGCAGCCTCACTAGCATCGGGGAGCTGTTTTTT,CASSLTSIGELFF
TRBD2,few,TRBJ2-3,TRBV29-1,TGCAGCGCGTTGACCCCCACTAGCGGGCCAGATACGCAGTATTTT,CSALTPTSGPDTQYF
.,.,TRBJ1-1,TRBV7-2,TGTGCCAGCAGCTCGAATCTTGTAGCAGGGGTTGAAGCTTTCTTT,CASSSNLVAGVEAFF
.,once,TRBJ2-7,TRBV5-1,TGCGCCAGCAGCTTGGCCCTCCCAGGGGGGTACGAGCAGTACTTC,CASSLALPGGYEQYF
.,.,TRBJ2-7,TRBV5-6,TGTGCCAGCAGCAGCTACGGGCTAGCAACCTACGAGCAGTACTTC,CASSSYGLATYEQYF
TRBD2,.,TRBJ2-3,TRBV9,TGTGCCAGCAGCGTAGAGCCTAGCGGGGGGAGAACAGATACGCAGTATTTT,CASSVEPSGGRTDTQYF
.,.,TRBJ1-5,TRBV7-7,TGTGCTAGCAGCCCTGACTTCAATCAGCCCCAGCATTTT,CASSPDFNQPQHF
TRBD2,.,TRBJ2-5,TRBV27,TGTGCCAGCAGTTTAGGGCCGGGTGTGGGTCCGGGACTAGCGGGAGAAGAGACCCAGTACTTC,CASSLGPGVGPGLAGEETQYF
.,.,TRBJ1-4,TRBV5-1,TGCGCCAGCAGCCTACAGGAATCGACTAATGAAAAACTGTTTTTT,CASSLQESTNEKLFF
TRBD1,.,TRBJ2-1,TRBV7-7,TGCGCTAGCAGCCGCGACAGGGGTAATGAGCAGTTCTTC,CASSRDRGNEQFF
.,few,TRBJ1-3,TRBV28,TGTGCCAGCATAGGGGTAGGGTCTGCCGGAAACACCATATATTTT,CASIGVGSAGNTIYF
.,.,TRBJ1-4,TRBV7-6,TGTGCCAGCAGCTTAACAGGTCTGGATAATGAAAAACTGTTTTTT,CASSLTGLDNEKLFF
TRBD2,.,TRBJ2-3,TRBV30,TGTGCCATAGCGACTAGCGGGAGTCGGACAGATACGCAGTATTTT,CAIATSGSRTDTQYF
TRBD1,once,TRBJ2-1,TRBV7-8,TGTGCCAGCAGCTTAAAGGCGACAGGGGTCAATGAGCAGTTCTTC,CASSLKATGVNEQFF
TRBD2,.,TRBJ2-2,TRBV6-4,TGTGCCAGCAGTGACTCTAGCGGGAGCACCGGGGAGCTGTTTTTT,CASSDSSGSTGELFF
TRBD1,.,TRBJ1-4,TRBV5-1,TGCGCCAGCAGCCCCGGGACAGGGGGTGAAAAACTGTTTTTT,CASSPGTGGEKLFF
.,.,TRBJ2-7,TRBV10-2,TGCGCCAGCAGTGATTTGACAGACGAGCAGTACTTC,CASSDLTDEQYF
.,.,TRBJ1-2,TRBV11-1,TGTGCCAGCAGCTTAGCATCCGGGAGTGGCTACACCTTC,CASSLASGSGYTF
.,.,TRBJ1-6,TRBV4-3,TGCGCCAGCAGCCAAGAACAGGGTAATTCACCCCTCCACTTT,CASSQEQGNSPLHF
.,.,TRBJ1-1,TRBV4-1,TGCGCCAGCAGCCAATCTATCATGAACACTGAAGCTTTCTTT,CASSQSIMNTEAFF
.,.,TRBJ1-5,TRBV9,TGTGCCAGCAGCGTAGGCGGCGGGGCAAATCAGCCCCAGCATTTT,CASSVGGGANQPQHF
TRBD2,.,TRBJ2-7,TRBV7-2,TGTGCCAGCAGTCTTGGACTAGCGGGGGACTACGAGCAGTACTTC,CASSLGLAGDYEQYF
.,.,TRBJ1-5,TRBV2,TGTGCCAGCAGTGAAGTCGAGGGGCCCCAGCATTTT,CASSEVEGPQHF
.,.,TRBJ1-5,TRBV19,TGTGCCAGCGACGGGGGACGGGGGAGCAATCAGCCCCAGCATTTT,CASDGGRGSNQPQHF
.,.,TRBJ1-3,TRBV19,TGTGCCAGTAGTACGGGGGCTGGAAACACCATATATTTT,CASSTGAGNTIYF
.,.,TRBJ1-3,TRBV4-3,TGCGCCAGCAGCCAAGATGCAGGGACTGGAAACACCATATATTTT,CASSQDAGTGNTIYF